The present TCR beta chain was sequenced within a study of blood T cell repertoires in COVID-19. Seattle patients were enrolled while actively infected and followed longitudinally. Authors' analysis steps: Amplified reference gene primers provided the basis for estimating nucleated cell counts. Sequencing used immunoSEQ multiplex PCR; TCRdb keeps in-frame clones, though not all of them. V and J calls and clone size follow that table, whereas D and trimming were derived from the DNA. Of around 260,000 clones listed, about 86% are singletons. With 0 bases clipped from V and 0 bases from J, the junction kept 2 bases outside the gene matches. Germline CDR1 SGHTA, CDR2 FQGNSA. The CDR3 runs 16 residues. On this clone: Other DNA sequences in the sample encode the same CDR3.

The J gene is TRBJ2-1, the V gene TRBV7-2, with 7 bases fitting TRBD2. This clonotype was sampled from a person aged 70 to 85 with COVID-19, enrolled during active disease. The material sequenced was peripheral blood. For the CDR3, the DNA is TGTGCCAGCAGCTTAGCTGGCGGGGGCTCCTACAATGAGCAGTTCTTC. It specifies CASSLAGGGSYNEQFF.